The 18 T cell receptor beta chains reported below all come from one sample, sequenced in a study of T cell repertoires in cytomegalovirus infection. TCRdb called the reads again in MiXCR, with one record for every CDR3 protein. The data show 200,000 to 300,000 distinct CDR3 sequences, roughly 10% seen once. Sequenced sample: PBMCs. These TCRs come from a human donor in good health (CMV status not recorded). Some clones in this sample may be carry-over from other donors' samples.

Only a few counts were recorded for this clonotype. The CDR3 spells CASSLHPNEQFF. The CDR3 DNA reads TGTGCCAGCAGTTTACACCCCAATGAGCAGTTCTTC. This chain uses TRBV12-3 or TRBV12-4 with TRBJ2-1; D unclear. The CDR3 totals 12 residues. V lost 2 bases to trimming and J lost 6 bases, with 5 bases between them.

The sample holds a few counts of this clonotype. The J gene is TRBJ2-5, the V gene TRBV20-1, with D perhaps matching TRBD1 (5 bases). Trimming shortened V by 6 bases and J by 5 bases, and 16 bases separated the two germline ends. This CDR3 has 13 amino acids. Germline V gene data show CDR1 as DFQATT and CDR2 as SNEGSKA (reference sequence). DNA of the CDR3: TGCAGTGCGCGGCATGGGGCCCGGGAGACCCAGTACTTC. Translated, it gives CSARHGARETQYF.

This clonotype was observed many times. The V and J genes are TRBV5-5 and TRBJ2-7; no reliable D call. Germline-derived CDR1 and CDR2 are SGHKS and YYEKEE (reference sequence). This CDR3 has 14 amino acids. Trimming took 2 bases from V and 0 from J, leaving 9 bases between them. The CDR3 loop is CASSFWWSSYEQYF. DNA of the CDR3: TGTGCCAGCAGCTTTTGGTGGAGCTCCTACGAGCAGTACTTC. Based on the CDR3 plus reference TRBV5-5 and TRBJ2-7, the full variable domain is DAGVTQSPTHLIKTRGQQVTLRCSPISGHKSVSWYQQVLGQGPQFIFQYYEKEERGRGNFPDRFSARQFPNYSSELNVNALLLGDSALYLCASSFWWSSYEQYFGPGTRLTVT.

This clonotype was seen many times. The rearrangement links TRBV12-3 or TRBV12-4 to TRBJ1-1; D remains unclear. Between the trimmed V and J ends, which lost 1 base and 4 bases, there was a span of 10 bases. The CDR3 runs to 14 residues. Here the CDR3 DNA reads TGTGCCAGCAGTTTAGGGACCCAAGCCACTGAAGCTTTCTTT. Translating it yields CASSLGTQATEAFF.

The gene calls are TRBV7-2 and TRBJ2-1, with a possible D match to TRBD2 (6 bases). Germline V gene data show CDR1 as SGHTA and CDR2 as FQGNSA. The V end lost 2 bases, the J end lost 4 bases, and 15 bases lay between the germline ends. The CDR3 loop spans 16 amino acids. In DNA, the CDR3 is TGTGCCAGCAGCTTATCAGCGCTAGCGAGATACAATGAGCAGTTCTTC. Protein sequence: CASSLSALARYNEQFF. Complete variable domain (other parts from reference TRBV7-2 and TRBJ2-1): GAGVSQSPSNKVTEKGKDVELRCDPISGHTALYWYRQSLGQGLEFLIYFQGNSAPDKSGLPSDRFSAERTGGSVSTLTIQRTQQEDSAVYLCASSLSALARYNEQFFGPGTRLTVL.

This clonotype was detected many times. The chain links TRBV28 to TRBJ1-2; D is unresolved. Trimming stripped 2 bases from V and 7 bases from J, with 5 bases between. Germline lookup yields CDR1 MDHEN and CDR2 SYDVKM. CDR3 size: 11 residues. The CDR3 DNA reads TGTGCCAGCAGTTTACAGCTTGGCTACACCTTC. Encoded protein: CASSLQLGYTF.

This clonotype was found many times. The V call is TRBV12-3 or TRBV12-4, the J call TRBJ2-1; weak D call: TRBD2 (5 bases). Trimming took off 5 bases at V and 5 bases at J, with 10 bases between the two ends. This CDR3 contains 13 residues. The CDR3 loop is CASSQDSHNEQFF. The CDR3 region has the DNA TGTGCCAGCAGTCAGGACTCGCACAATGAGCAGTTCTTC.

The chain has TRBV5-1 and TRBJ2-2, with 12 nucleotides matching TRBD2. The CDR3 has 16 residues. CDR1 and CDR2 (germline): SGHRS, YFSETQ. V lost 4 bases and J lost 6; bases outside the gene matches: 7. The CDR3 sequence is CASSLSSGGAPGELFF. The CDR3 DNA reads TGCGCCAGCAGCCTATCTAGCGGGGGGGCCCCCGGGGAGCTGTTTTTT.

CDR3 sequence: CSARDVVSYGYTF. In DNA, the CDR3 is TGCAGTGCTAGAGATGTAGTAAGCTATGGCTACACCTTC. This chain joins TRBV20-1 and TRBJ1-2; unclear D gene. Looked up from germline, CDR1 is DFQATT and CDR2 is SNEGSKA (reference sequence). Trimming removed 0 bases from V and 4 bases from J, with 9 bases in between. The CDR3 runs to 13 residues.

This clonotype came up a few times. J is TRBJ1-5 and V is TRBV10-3; no firm D call. CDR3 length: 14 amino acids. V shed 0 bases and J shed 3 bases, with 6 bases lying between them. Germline V gives CDR1 ENHRY, CDR2 SYGVKD. DNA of the CDR3: TGTGCCATCAGTGAGTCCCCAAACAATCAGCCCCAGCATTTT. Translating it yields CAISESPNNQPQHF.

This clonotype was counted ten times or more. The V call is TRBV14, the J call TRBJ2-3; D gene uncertain. Germline CDR1 and CDR2: SGHDN and FVKESK. The V end lost 0 bases, the J end lost 2 bases, and 12 bases lay between the germline ends. This CDR3 is built from 16 residues. CDR3 amino acids: CASSQDYDTHTDTQYF. DNA for the CDR3: TGTGCCAGCAGCCAAGATTATGACACACACACAGATACGCAGTATTTT.

The gene calls are TRBV7-2 and TRBJ2-5, with a possible D match to TRBD2 (7 bases). The germline CDR1 and CDR2 sequences are SGHTA and FQGNSA. The CDR3 is 15 amino acids. V shed 1 base and J shed 4 bases, with 13 bases lying between them. CDR3 region: CASSLGGGQAETQYF. CDR3 coding DNA: TGTGCCAGCAGCTTAGGGGGGGGGCAGGCAGAGACCCAGTACTTC. Based on the CDR3 plus reference TRBV7-2 and TRBJ2-5, the full variable domain is GAGVSQSPSNKVTEKGKDVELRCDPISGHTALYWYRQSLGQGLEFLIYFQGNSAPDKSGLPSDRFSAERTGGSVSTLTIQRTQQEDSAVYLCASSLGGGQAETQYFGPGTRLLVL.

Many counts were recorded for this clonotype. The rearrangement links TRBV7-2 to TRBJ1-2; D perhaps matches TRBD1 (6 bases). Germline CDR1 SGHTA, CDR2 FQGNSA. The CDR3 spans 15 residues. The V and J ends lost 5 bases and 1 base respectively, with 14 bases between them. In nucleotides, the CDR3 is TGTGCCAGCAGCCCCAGGGAGGGGGTTAACTATGGCTACACCTTC. This gives the protein CASSPREGVNYGYTF.

This clonotype was counted ten times or more. The rearrangement links TRBV30 to TRBJ1-3; TRBD1 is a possible D gene (5 bases). Trimming stripped 0 bases from V and 0 bases from J, with 9 bases between. This CDR3 region has 15 residues. Germline V gene data show CDR1 as GTSNPN and CDR2 as SVGIG (reference sequence). The CDR3 sequence: CAWSVSGLSGNTIYF. The CDR3 nucleotides read TGTGCCTGGAGTGTGTCGGGACTCTCTGGAAACACCATATATTTT.

The chain employs TRBV6-2 or TRBV6-3 and TRBJ1-6, with D hard to call. CDR3 size: 15 residues. Germline values: CDR1 MNHEY, CDR2 SVGEGT. Trimming stripped 1 base from V and 7 bases from J, with 11 bases between. The CDR3 DNA sequence: TGTGCCAGCAGTTACTTGGGGAATAGGAATTCACCCCTCCACTTT. Translation gives CASSYLGNRNSPLHF.

This clonotype was observed at least ten times. V is TRBV7-9 and J is TRBJ1-6; D perhaps matches TRBD1 (6 bases). This CDR3 is 14 amino acids long. The germline V gene encodes CDR1 SEHNR and CDR2 FQNEAQ (reference sequence). The ends were cut back, 6 bases at V and 6 bases at J, with 12 bases in the middle. CDR3 DNA sequence: TGTGCCAGCAGTGCAGGGGTGTTTAATTCACCCCTCCACTTT. This codes for CASSAGVFNSPLHF.

There are many counts of this clonotype. V is TRBV7-8 and J is TRBJ1-5; D might be TRBD1 (6 bases). CDR1 is SGHVS, CDR2 FQNEAQ, per germline. The CDR3 runs to 15 residues. V shed 1 base and J shed 3 bases, with 10 bases lying between them. CDR3 sequence reads: CASSLVTGNNQPQHF. The CDR3 nucleotides read TGTGCCAGCAGCTTAGTAACAGGGAACAATCAGCCCCAGCATTTT.

Ten or more counts support this clonotype. The chain's CDR3 is CASSKAGGWDTEAFF. The CDR3 DNA reads TGTGCCAGCTCCAAAGCCGGGGGGTGGGACACTGAAGCTTTCTTT. The gene calls are TRBV12-3 or TRBV12-4 and TRBJ1-1; D may be TRBD1 (5 bases). V was trimmed by 8 bases and J by 3 bases, leaving 19 bases between them. The CDR3 extends over 15 amino acids.